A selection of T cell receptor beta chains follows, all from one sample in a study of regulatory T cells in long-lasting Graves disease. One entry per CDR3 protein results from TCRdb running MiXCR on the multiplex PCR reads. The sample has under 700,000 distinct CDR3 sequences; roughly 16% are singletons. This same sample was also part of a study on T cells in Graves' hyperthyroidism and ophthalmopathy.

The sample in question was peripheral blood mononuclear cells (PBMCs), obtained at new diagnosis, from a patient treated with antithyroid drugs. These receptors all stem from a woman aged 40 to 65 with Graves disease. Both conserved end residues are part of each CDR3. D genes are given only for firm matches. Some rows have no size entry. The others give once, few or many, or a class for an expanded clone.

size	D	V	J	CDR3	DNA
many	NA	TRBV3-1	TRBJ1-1	CASSQDQWGGRNTEAFF	TGTGCCAGCAGCCAAGATCAGTGGGGGGGCCGGAACACTGAAGCTTTCTTT
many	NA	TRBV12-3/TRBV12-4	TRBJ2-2	CAQTGIQNTGELFF	TGTGCTCAAACAGGGATACAGAACACCGGGGAGCTGTTTTTT
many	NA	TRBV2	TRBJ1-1	CASSELGGVTEAFF	TGTGCCAGCAGTGAACTTGGAGGGGTCACTGAAGCTTTCTTT
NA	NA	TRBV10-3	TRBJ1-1	CAISDQRAEAFF	TGTGCCATCAGTGATCAAAGGGCTGAAGCTTTCTTT
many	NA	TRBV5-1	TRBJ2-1	CASSLEDDSTRFF	TGCGCCAGCAGCTTGGAGGACGACTCGACGCGGTTCTTC
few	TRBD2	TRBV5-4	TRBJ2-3	CASSLVGISGGTDTQYF	TGTGCCAGCAGCTTGGTCGGCATCAGCGGGGGTACAGATACGCAGTATTTT
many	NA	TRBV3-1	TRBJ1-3	CASSQASGNTIYF	TGTGCCAGCAGCCAGGCCTCTGGAAACACCATATATTTT
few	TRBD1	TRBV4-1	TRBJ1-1	CASSPSGKGANTEAFF	TGCGCCAGCAGCCCTTCGGGCAAGGGGGCGAACACTGAAGCTTTCTTT
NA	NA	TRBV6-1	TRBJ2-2	CASTRTDHNTGELFF	TGTGCCAGCACACGGACAGACCATAACACCGGGGAGCTGTTTTTT
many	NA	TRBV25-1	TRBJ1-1	CASSEGYRADTEAFF	TGTGCCAGCAGTGAAGGGTACAGGGCCGACACTGAAGCTTTCTTT
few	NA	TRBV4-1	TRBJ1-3	CASSQFLGGYDPGNTIYF	TGCGCCAGCAGCCAATTTCTCGGGGGCTACGACCCTGGAAACACCATATATTTT
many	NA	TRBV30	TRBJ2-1	CAWSVGGLLNEQFF	TGTGCCTGGAGTGTAGGGGGGCTCTTAAATGAGCAGTTCTTC
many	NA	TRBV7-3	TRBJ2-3	CASSSLRGDTQYF	TGTGCCAGCAGCTCCCTACGGGGGGATACGCAGTATTTT
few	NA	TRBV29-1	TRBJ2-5	CSVGGVGGLQETQYF	TGCAGCGTTGGGGGAGTGGGGGGTTTGCAAGAGACCCAGTACTTC
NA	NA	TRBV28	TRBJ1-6	CATRDYNSPLHF	TGTGCCACGAGGGACTATAATTCACCCCTCCACTTT
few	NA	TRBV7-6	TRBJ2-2	CASSLKGFTGELFF	TGTGCCAGCAGCTTAAAGGGTTTCACCGGGGAGCTGTTTTTT
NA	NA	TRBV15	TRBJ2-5	CATSRDLGTQYF	TGTGCCACCAGCAGAGATCTAGGGACCCAGTACTTC
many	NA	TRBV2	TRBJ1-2	CASRTGGWYGYTF	TGTGCCAGCCGGACGGGGGGATGGTATGGCTACACCTTC
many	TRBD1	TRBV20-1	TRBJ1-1	CSAPRGRDTEAFF	TGCAGTGCCCCCAGGGGGCGGGACACTGAAGCTTTCTTT
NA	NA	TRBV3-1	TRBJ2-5	CASSHPLKTQYF	TGTGCCAGCAGCCATCCCCTCAAGACCCAGTACTTC
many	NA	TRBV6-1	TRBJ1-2	CASTDAGEEGWNYGYTF	TGTGCCAGCACCGACGCCGGGGAGGAAGGGTGGAACTATGGCTACACCTTC
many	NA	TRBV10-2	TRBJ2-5	CASRGTVQETQYF	TGCGCCAGCAGAGGAACAGTCCAAGAGACCCAGTACTTC
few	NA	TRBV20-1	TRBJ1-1	CSARYDGGAFF	TGCAGTGCTAGATACGACGGTGGAGCTTTCTTT
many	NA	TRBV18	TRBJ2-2	CASSPRDTGELFF	TGTGCCAGCAGTCCTAGAGACACCGGGGAGCTGTTTTTT
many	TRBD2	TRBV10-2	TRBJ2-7	CASSESSRAGEFHYEQYF	TGCGCCAGCAGTGAGTCGAGTAGGGCGGGGGAATTTCACTACGAGCAGTACTTC
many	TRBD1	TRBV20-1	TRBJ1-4	CSAAGQGKEKLFF	TGCAGTGCGGCGGGACAGGGAAAAGAAAAACTGTTTTTT
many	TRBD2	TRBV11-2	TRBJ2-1	CASNLAGGPSSYNEQFF	TGTGCCAGCAATCTAGCGGGGGGCCCCAGCTCCTACAATGAGCAGTTCTTC
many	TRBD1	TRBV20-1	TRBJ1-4	CSALGQRNEKLFF	TGCAGTGCTTTGGGACAGCGCAATGAAAAACTGTTTTTT
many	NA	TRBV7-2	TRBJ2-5	CASSQQGGKETQYF	TGTGCCAGCAGCCAACAGGGAGGGAAAGAGACCCAGTACTTC
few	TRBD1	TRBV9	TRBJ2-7	CASSTGDREYEQYF	TGTGCCAGCAGCACCGGGGACAGGGAATACGAGCAGTACTTC
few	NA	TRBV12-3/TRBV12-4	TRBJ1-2	CASSRDTFYGYTF	TGTGCCAGCAGCCGGGACACCTTCTATGGCTACACCTTC
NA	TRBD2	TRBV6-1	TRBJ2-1	CASSPSASGVGEQFF	TGTGCCAGCAGTCCCTCGGCAAGCGGGGTAGGTGAGCAGTTCTTC